This T cell receptor beta chain was captured by sequencing in a study of OX40 agonist ivuxolimab in advanced cancers. The protocol was immunoSEQ multiplex PCR, while the TCRdb copy is restricted to in-frame clones and leaves out a portion. The table records some 130,000 clones, roughly 91% of them present only once. This CDR3 spans 15 amino acids. V lost 4 bases and J 7 bases, leaving 18 bases between the germline ends. Germline CDR1 is SGHTS and CDR2 is YDEGEE. This chain joins TRBV5-8 and TRBJ1-5; no reliable D call. Source: CD4+ or CD8+ T cells sorted from blood, taken in a trial of the OX40 agonist ivuxolimab. The sequence was obtained from an adult with an advanced solid tumor such as melanoma, head and neck, liver or kidney cancer. The chain's CDR3 is CASSQDMGGSQPQHF. The CDR3 nucleotides are TGTGCCAGCAGCCAAGATATGGGAGGTAGCCAGCCCCAGCATTTT.